A selection of T cell receptor beta chains follows, all from one sample in a study of long-term antiretroviral therapy in people with HIV. Sequencing was performed with immunoSEQ multiplex PCR; in TCRdb, only in-frame clones are kept and a portion is missing. The repertoire holds about 24,000 clones, with 70% to 85% as singletons. The specimen comprised unsorted PBMCs, sampled 4.4 years after starting antiretroviral therapy. The receptors here all came from a man in his thirties or forties with HIV. Each CDR3 is given with its conserved first and last residue. D genes are given only for firm matches. Size values are once, few and many counts, or a class for expanded clones, and some rows have none.

TRBV6-6	TRBJ2-3	.	TRBD1	TGTGCCAGCAGTTACTCGTCAGGGGGCAGGACAGATACGCAGTATTTT	CASSYSSGGRTDTQYF
TRBV15	TRBJ1-5	few	.	TGTGCCACCAGCAGACGCCAGCGGGCCGACAATCAGCCCCAGCATTTT	CATSRRQRADNQPQHF
TRBV11-2	TRBJ2-3	medium-sized	.	TGTGCCAGCAGCTTAGGCACAGATACGCAGTATTTT	CASSLGTDTQYF
TRBV14	TRBJ2-2	.	.	TGTGCCAGCAGCCCCCACGTATTCCCAGTACCCACCGGGGAGCTGTTTTTT	CASSPHVFPVPTGELFF
TRBV5-1	TRBJ2-7	.	TRBD2	TGCGCCAGCACGAACCCGGGACTAGCGGGAAGAGGCTCTGACGAGCAGTACTTC	CASTNPGLAGRGSDEQYF
TRBV4-1	TRBJ2-2	.	.	TGCGCCAGCAGCCAAGAATGGCAGAACACCGGGGAGCTGTTTTTT	CASSQEWQNTGELFF
TRBV5-4	TRBJ1-1	once	TRBD1	TGTGCCAGCAGCCGTCGGGGACAGCCGAACACTGAAGCTTTCTTT	CASSRRGQPNTEAFF
TRBV21-1	TRBJ1-1	once	.	TGTGCCAGCACCGGGACCCGGGGGACTGAAGCTTTCTTT	CASTGTRGTEAFF
TRBV7-9	TRBJ2-3	.	.	TGTGCCAGCAGCTCGAGGGGCCCAGATACGCAGTATTTT	CASSSRGPDTQYF
TRBV29-1	TRBJ1-1	once	.	TGCAGCGTTGTATGGGATCACACTGAAGCTTTCTTT	CSVVWDHTEAFF
TRBV19	TRBJ1-5	.	.	TGTGCCAGTAGTCGGGTCCAGAGCTCAGTTAATCAGCCCCAGCATTTT	CASSRVQSSVNQPQHF
TRBV28	TRBJ2-2	.	.	TGTGCCAGCAGTTTAATGGACACCGGGGAGCTGTTTTTT	CASSLMDTGELFF
TRBV19	TRBJ1-4	.	.	TGTGCCAGTAGTATAGCCCTCTGGACAGTTACTAATGAAAAACTGTTTTTT	CASSIALWTVTNEKLFF
TRBV28	TRBJ1-5	.	.	TGTGCCAGCAGTTTGCTTGGCCCTAGCAATCAGCCCCAGCATTTT	CASSLLGPSNQPQHF
TRBV11-2	TRBJ2-7	.	.	TGTGCCAGCAGCTTAGATGGGCAGGGCCTCAGGGACGAGCAGTACTTC	CASSLDGQGLRDEQYF
TRBV11-2	TRBJ2-6	.	TRBD1	TGTGCCAGCAGCCCGTCCTTGGGACAGACCCCCTCTGGGGCCAACGTCCTGACTTTC	CASSPSLGQTPSGANVLTF
TRBV5-8	TRBJ2-1	.	.	TGTGCCAGCATGATGAGGGGAGCGAGCTCCTACAATGAGCAGTTCTTC	CASMMRGASSYNEQFF
TRBV9	TRBJ1-1	.	TRBD1	TGTGCCAGCAGCCCCGGGACAGGGGGCCCCCACACTGAAGCTTTCTTT	CASSPGTGGPHTEAFF
TRBV27	TRBJ2-7	.	TRBD2	TGTGCCAGCAGTTTCACAAGCGGGAGGGCCGGCGAGCAGTACTTC	CASSFTSGRAGEQYF
TRBV5-1	TRBJ1-4	.	.	TGCGCCAGCAGCACCACAGGGATCACTAATGAAAAACTGTTTTTT	CASSTTGITNEKLFF
TRBV10-3	TRBJ2-4	.	.	TGTGCCATCAGTGAAGGCTATGCGGCAGGCATTCAGTACTTC	CAISEGYAAGIQYF
TRBV5-6	TRBJ1-1	.	TRBD1	TGTGCCAGCAGCGCCGGGACAGGGACATACACTGAAGCTTTCTTT	CASSAGTGTYTEAFF
TRBV4-1	TRBJ1-1	.	.	TGCGCCAGCAGCCATAGGGGGATGGACACTGAAGCTTTCTTT	CASSHRGMDTEAFF
TRBV5-4	TRBJ2-1	.	.	TGTGCCAGCAGCTTGGTCCTAGGAGAGCAGTTCTTC	CASSLVLGEQFF
TRBV13	TRBJ1-6	.	TRBD1	TGTGCCAGCAGCAGGGACAGCCCTCGGGTCGCTTCACCCCTCCACTTT	CASSRDSPRVASPLHF
TRBV27	TRBJ2-1	once	TRBD2	TGTGCCAGCAGTTTATCCTCGGGAGGGTACAATGAGCAGTTCTTC	CASSLSSGGYNEQFF
TRBV4-3	TRBJ2-7	.	.	TGCGCCAGCAGCCAAGATCGGTGGGGTGAGCAGTACTTC	CASSQDRWGEQYF
TRBV13	TRBJ2-1	once	.	TGTGCCAGCAAGGAAATGGGTTCCTACAATGAGCAGTTCTTC	CASKEMGSYNEQFF
TRBV5-4	TRBJ2-7	once	TRBD1	TGTGCCAGCAGCCCAGAGGGGGACAGGGACTACGAGCAGTACTTC	CASSPEGDRDYEQYF
TRBV9	TRBJ1-5	.	.	TGTGCCAGCAGCACCGTGGGGACACCGTATCAGCCCCAGCATTTT	CASSTVGTPYQPQHF
TRBV4-3	TRBJ2-7	.	TRBD1	TGCGCCAGCAGCCCTGGACAGGGGCGCCTCTACGAGCAGTACTTC	CASSPGQGRLYEQYF
TRBV6-6	TRBJ1-1	.	.	TGTGCCAGCAGTTACGGAGGGACGGGGAACACTGAAGCTTTCTTT	CASSYGGTGNTEAFF
TRBV7-6	TRBJ2-2	few	TRBD1	TGTGCCAGCAGCAGAGACGGGACAGCGAACACCGGGGAGCTGTTTTTT	CASSRDGTANTGELFF
TRBV10-2	TRBJ1-6	.	TRBD1	TGCGCCAGCAGTGAAAGGACAGGGAATTCACCCCTCCACTTT	CASSERTGNSPLHF
TRBV7-2	TRBJ2-1	once	TRBD2	TGTGCCAGCAGCTTAGCCTTTCGTCTTACTAGCGGGAGGCGAAATGAGCAGTTCTTC	CASSLAFRLTSGRRNEQFF